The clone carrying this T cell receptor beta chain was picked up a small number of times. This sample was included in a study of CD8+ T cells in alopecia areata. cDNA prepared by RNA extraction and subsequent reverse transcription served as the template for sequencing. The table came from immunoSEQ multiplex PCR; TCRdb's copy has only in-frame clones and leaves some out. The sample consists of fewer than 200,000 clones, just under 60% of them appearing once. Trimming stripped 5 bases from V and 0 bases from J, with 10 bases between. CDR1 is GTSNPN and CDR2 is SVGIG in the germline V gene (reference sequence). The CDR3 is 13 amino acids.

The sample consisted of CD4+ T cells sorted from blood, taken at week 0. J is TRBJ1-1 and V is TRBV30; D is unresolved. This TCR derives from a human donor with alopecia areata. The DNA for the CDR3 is TGTGCCTGGGGACGACCCGTGAACACTGAAGCTTTCTTT. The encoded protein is CAWGRPVNTEAFF.